This T cell receptor (beta chain) was profiled in a study of Ad26.COV2.S vaccination and SARS-CoV-2 variants. Across the study: A participant enrolled in the COV1001 Ad26.COV2.S trial arm provided the sample. Study results and limitations: Once vaccination had occurred, spike-specific CD8+ and CD4+ T cell responses reportedly showed substantial breadth. Placebo and vaccine recipients had non-spike TCR breadth that was similar.

There are 13 residues in the CDR3. V lost 4 bases, J lost 7 bases, and 11 bases lay in between. Germline loops: CDR1 SQVTM, CDR2 ANQGSEA. This clone occurred many times. What it binds is not known. Data came from immunoSEQ multiplex PCR; TCRdb stores just in-frame clones and leaves some out. The data show hundreds of thousands of clones, under 90% seen once. Treatment indicated: some 19 received Ad26.COV2.S at low or high dose, single or two shots; about 5 received placebo; per-sample allocation not given. Vaccine and placebo recipients were sampled on day 63 after the first injection. Participants' vaccine, an Ad26 vector, delivered Wuhan-strain SARS-CoV-2 spike.

Specimen: peripheral blood, collected in a trial of Ad26.COV2.S vaccine versus placebo. The source is a person between 18 and 59 years old who received the Ad26.COV2.S COVID-19 vaccine or a placebo. This chain joins TRBV29-1 and TRBJ1-6, with D unresolved. The CDR3 bases are TGCAGCGTTGGAGAAGACTTCAATTCACCCCTCCACTTT. As protein: CSVGEDFNSPLHF.